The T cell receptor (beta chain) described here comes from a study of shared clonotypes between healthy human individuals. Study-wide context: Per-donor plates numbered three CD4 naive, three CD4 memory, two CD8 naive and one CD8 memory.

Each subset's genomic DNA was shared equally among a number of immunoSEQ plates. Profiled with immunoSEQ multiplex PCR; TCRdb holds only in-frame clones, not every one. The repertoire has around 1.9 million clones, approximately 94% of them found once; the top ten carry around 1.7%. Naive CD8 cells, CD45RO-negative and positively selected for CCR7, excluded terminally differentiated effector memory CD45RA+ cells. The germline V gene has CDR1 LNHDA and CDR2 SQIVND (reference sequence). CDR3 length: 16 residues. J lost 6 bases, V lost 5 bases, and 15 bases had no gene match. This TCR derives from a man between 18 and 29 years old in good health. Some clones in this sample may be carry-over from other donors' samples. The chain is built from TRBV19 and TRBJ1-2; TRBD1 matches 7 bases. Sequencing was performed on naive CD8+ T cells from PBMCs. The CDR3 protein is CASSHTTTGSRDGYTF. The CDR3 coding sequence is TGTGCCAGTAGTCACACTACGACAGGGAGTAGGGATGGCTACACCTTC.